A single sample gave rise to the 21 T cell receptor beta chains below, sequenced in a study of technical replicates of blood from several donors. Libraries were prepared by immunoSEQ multiplex PCR; TCRdb keeps only in-frame clonotypes and omits some of them. Of under 100,000 clones listed, 65% to 90% are singletons. Material for sequencing was PBMCs. All receptors come from a human donor in good health. Some clones in this sample may be carry-over from other donors' samples.

This chain connects TRBV5-8 to TRBJ2-7, with 7 bases fitting TRBD1. V shed 4 bases and J 2 bases; nucleotides not matched to a gene: 9. Germline lookup yields CDR1 SGHTS and CDR2 YDEGEE. The CDR3 has 15 amino acids. The CDR3 protein is CASSQRQGSAYEQYF. CDR3 nucleotides: TGTGCCAGCAGCCAAAGACAGGGAAGCGCCTACGAGCAGTACTTC.

The chain carries TRBV15 and TRBJ2-1, with D uncertain. This CDR3 region has 16 residues. The V end lost 0 bases, the J end lost 0 bases, and 9 bases lay between the germline ends. Germline assignment: CDR1 LNHNV and CDR2 YYDKDF (reference sequence). CDR3 amino acids: CATSRESLNSYNEQFF. Here the CDR3 DNA reads TGTGCCACCAGCAGAGAATCCCTAAACTCCTACAATGAGCAGTTCTTC.

This chain uses TRBV7-9 with TRBJ2-5; maybe TRBD1 (6 bases). V gave up 4 bases and J gave up 3 bases, with 18 bases separating them. The germline V gene has CDR1 SEHNR and CDR2 FQNEAQ (reference sequence). CDR3 length: 16 amino acids. Here the CDR3 reads CASSSINRDLKETQYF. The CDR3 region has the DNA TGTGCCAGCAGCTCAATTAACAGGGATCTGAAAGAGACCCAGTACTTC.

The V gene is TRBV7-6, the J gene TRBJ2-1; 11 nucleotides match TRBD2. CDR1 and CDR2 from the germline V gene are SGHVS and FNYEAQ. The V and J ends lost 5 bases and 0 bases, in that order; junction bases with no gene match: 3. The CDR3 is 16 residues long. CDR3 protein: CASSPGLADSYNEQFF. The DNA for the CDR3 is TGTGCCAGCAGCCCGGGACTAGCGGACTCCTACAATGAGCAGTTCTTC.

Written as DNA, the CDR3 is TGTGCCAGCAGCCTTAGCGGCTCCTACGAGCAGTACTTC. Translation: CASSLSGSYEQYF. The rearrangement joins TRBV6-1 to TRBJ2-7; possible D gene TRBD2, 6 bases. Germline V CDR1 and CDR2: MNHNS, SASEGT. Trimming took off 6 bases at V and 0 bases at J, with 9 bases between the two ends. The CDR3 is 13 residues long.

This clone was seen once. This chain links TRBV11-2 with TRBJ2-5; TRBD1 matches 9 bases. Germline CDR1 and CDR2: SGHAT and FQNNGV. The CDR3 consists of 13 residues. With 5 bases clipped from V and 7 bases from J, the junction kept 5 bases outside the gene matches. CDR3 sequence (DNA): TGTGCCAGCAGCGTACGACAGGGGGGGACCCAGTACTTC. This gives the protein CASSVRQGGTQYF.

The chain links TRBV10-3 to TRBJ1-2, with unresolved D. The CDR3 spans 11 residues. V shed 10 bases and J shed 5 bases, with 11 bases lying between them. Germline loops: CDR1 ENHRY, CDR2 SYGVKD. The CDR3 loop is CATQREYGYTF. The CDR3 DNA follows: TGTGCCACCCAAAGAGAGTATGGCTACACCTTC.

The chain recombines TRBV30 with TRBJ1-1; TRBD1 matches at 8 bases. Germline CDR1 GTSNPN, CDR2 SVGIG (reference sequence). CDR3 length: 16 residues. After removal of 5 bases from V and 2 bases from J, the junction contained 13 bases not matched to a gene. The CDR3 here is CAWVARAGGFNTEAFF. CDR3 DNA sequence: TGTGCCTGGGTTGCCCGGGCAGGGGGCTTTAACACTGAAGCTTTCTTT.

The V gene is TRBV6-5, the J gene TRBJ2-3; TRBD2 might be the D (5 bases). Germline V gene lookup returns CDR1 MNHEY and CDR2 SVGAGI. V was clipped by 1 base and J by 6 bases, with 14 bases between them. The CDR3 consists of 15 residues. The CDR3 DNA is TGTGCCAGCAGTTACTACGCCGAAGGCGGGGATACGCAGTATTTT. Protein product: CASSYYAEGGDTQYF.

This clone was detected once. The chain links TRBV4-3 to TRBJ2-2; 7 positions match TRBD2. Germline V gene lookup returns CDR1 LGHNA and CDR2 YSLEER. This CDR3 is built from 14 residues. V was pared by 4 bases and J by 7 bases, with 6 bases of the junction left unmatched. This chain's CDR3 is CASSREGNGGELFF. In DNA, the CDR3 is TGCGCCAGCAGCCGGGAGGGGAACGGCGGGGAGCTGTTTTTT.

The chain's CDR3 is CASSDRQGSKQYTGELFF. CDR3 sequence (DNA): TGTGCCAGCAGCGACAGACAGGGTAGCAAGCAGTACACCGGGGAGCTGTTTTTT. The V gene is TRBV9, the J gene TRBJ2-2; 7 bases map to TRBD1. In germline, CDR1 is SGDLS, CDR2 YYNGEE. The CDR3 runs 18 residues. Losses at the gene ends were 3 bases for V and 3 bases for J; bases not matched to a gene: 14.

The CDR3 DNA follows: TGTGCCACCAGCAGAGGTGGCGGGAGTGTTAACATTCAGTACTTC. This encodes CATSRGGGSVNIQYF. The chain carries TRBV15 and TRBJ2-4, with 7 bases identical to TRBD2. The CDR3 has 15 residues. The germline V gene has CDR1 LNHNV and CDR2 YYDKDF (reference sequence). J was trimmed by 7 bases and V by 1 base; bases with no gene match: 7.

The chain uses TRBV30 and TRBJ1-5; D is ambiguous. Trimming pared 1 base from V and 3 bases from J, leaving 10 bases between. The CDR3 is 14 amino acids. Looked up from germline, CDR1 is GTSNPN and CDR2 is SVGIG (reference sequence). The CDR3 reads CAWSGTNINQPQHF. CDR3 DNA: TGTGCCTGGAGTGGCACTAATATCAATCAGCCCCAGCATTTT.

This rearrangement joins TRBV30 to TRBJ1-2; 9 nucleotides agree with TRBD1. The junction had 7 bases not matched to a gene; V was cut back by 3 bases and J by 5 bases. This CDR3 contains 14 residues. The germline V gene encodes CDR1 GTSNPN and CDR2 SVGIG (reference sequence). The CDR3: CAWSSGTGLYGYTF. As DNA, the CDR3 is TGTGCCTGGAGCTCCGGGACAGGGCTTTATGGCTACACCTTC. The whole variable domain, filled in from reference TRBV30 and TRBJ1-2, reads SQTIHQWPATLVQPVGSPLSLECTVEGTSNPNLYWYRQAAGRGLQLLFYSVGIGQISSEVPQNLSASRPQDRQFILSSKKLLLSDSGFYLCAWSSGTGLYGYTFGSGTRLTVV.

This chain joins TRBV6-5 and TRBJ1-4; possible D gene TRBD1, 5 bases. This CDR3 comprises 16 residues. V dropped 0 bases and J dropped 7 bases, with 15 bases sitting between them. The germline gives CDR1 MNHEY, CDR2 SVGAGI. As DNA, the CDR3 is TGTGCCAGCAGTTACTCGACGGCAGGGTCAGGTGAAAAACTGTTTTTT. This gives the protein CASSYSTAGSGEKLFF.

J is TRBJ1-1 and V is TRBV13; D remains ambiguous. In germline, CDR1 is PRHDT, CDR2 FYEKMQ (reference sequence). The CDR3 runs 17 residues. The V gene lost 7 bases and the J gene lost 1 base, with 22 bases spanning the gap. The CDR3 DNA reads TGTGCCAGCAAAACGGAGGCGGATGCTTCTCAGAACACTGAAGCTTTCTTT. Translation gives CASKTEADASQNTEAFF.

This chain connects TRBV4-2 to TRBJ1-2; 8 bases line up with TRBD1. Germline loops: CDR1 LGHNA, CDR2 YNFKEQ. This CDR3 has 13 residues. The V segment lost 2 bases and the J segment 6 bases; nucleotides outside the gene matches: 2. This CDR3 reads CASSQTGGNGYTF. CDR3 in DNA: TGTGCCAGCAGCCAAACAGGGGGGAATGGCTACACCTTC.

The chain couples TRBV5-1 to TRBJ2-7; 9 bases fit TRBD1. Germline-derived CDR1 and CDR2 are SGHRS and YFSETQ. This CDR3 is 15 amino acids long. V was clipped by 3 bases and J by 6 bases; unmatched bases: 10. CDR3 sequence reads: CASSSNRGLGSEQYF. In DNA, the CDR3 is TGCGCCAGCAGCTCAAACAGGGGGCTAGGGAGCGAGCAGTACTTC.

The V call is TRBV4-1, the J call TRBJ2-7; 9 positions agree with TRBD2. Germline trimming cut 4 bases from V and 0 bases from J; bases unmatched to any gene: 16. Per the germline V gene, CDR1 is MGHRA and CDR2 is YSYEKL. The CDR3 extends over 19 amino acids. CDR3 sequence: CASSPYGVPSGGSSYEQYF. CDR3 in DNA: TGCGCCAGCAGCCCATACGGGGTCCCCAGCGGGGGGTCCTCCTACGAGCAGTACTTC.

This chain joins TRBV27 and TRBJ2-1; D gene uncertain. The CDR3 has 16 amino acids. V was pared by 5 bases and J by 3 bases, with 17 bases between. The germline V gene encodes CDR1 MNHEY and CDR2 SMNVEV (reference sequence). CDR3 protein: CASSPPSRNLYNEQFF. CDR3 nucleotides: TGTGCCAGCAGTCCCCCTTCTAGGAACCTCTACAATGAGCAGTTCTTC.

J is TRBJ2-6 and V is TRBV15; D may be TRBD1 (5 bases). The length of the CDR3 is 15 residues. The germline V gene encodes CDR1 LNHNV and CDR2 YYDKDF (reference sequence). V lost 1 base and J 1 base, leaving 5 bases between the germline ends. The DNA for the CDR3 is TGTGCCACCAGCAGAGGACAGTCTGGGGCCAACGTCCTGACTTTC. It codes for CATSRGQSGANVLTF.